These 20 T cell receptor beta chains originate from one sample sequenced in a study of shared clonotypes between healthy human individuals. The naive CD8 subset, CD45RO-negative cells positively selected for CCR7, excluded terminally differentiated effector memory CD45RA+ cells. Sequencing used immunoSEQ multiplex PCR; TCRdb keeps in-frame clones, though not all of them. The data show 650,000 to 800,000 clones, roughly 94% seen once. Specimen: naive CD8+ T cells sorted from blood. These receptors all come from a man between 25 and 39 years old in good health.

The chain carries TRBV28 and TRBJ1-4, with D uncertain. The CDR3 is 12 residues long. Germline-derived CDR1 and CDR2 are MDHEN and SYDVKM. CDR3 sequence: CASRGGFEKLFF. The CDR3 bases are TGTGCATCCCGGGGAGGGTTTGAAAAACTGTTTTTT.

This chain joins TRBV11-3 and TRBJ2-5, with 9 bases fitting TRBD2. Per germline, CDR1 SGHNT and CDR2 YENEEA. J lost 2 bases, V lost 4 bases, and 2 bases had no gene match. This CDR3 is 14 amino acids long. The CDR3 nucleotides are TGTGCCAGCAGCTCGCGGGAGGGGCAAGAGACCCAGTACTTC. Amino acid sequence: CASSSREGQETQYF.

The chain carries TRBV27 and TRBJ1-2; D is uncertain. The CDR3 covers 13 residues. Germline-derived CDR1 and CDR2 are MNHEY and SMNVEV (reference sequence). V shed 3 bases and J shed 0 bases, with 5 bases lying between them. The DNA for the CDR3 is TGTGCCAGCAGTTTTACCGCTAACTATGGCTACACCTTC. Its translation is CASSFTANYGYTF.

V and J are TRBV9 and TRBJ2-1, with unresolved D. V was cut by 6 bases and J by 2 bases, with 9 bases left in between. The CDR3 is 13 residues long. In germline, CDR1 is SGDLS, CDR2 YYNGEE. The CDR3 protein is CASTLGPYNEQFF. The CDR3 nucleotides are TGTGCCAGCACCCTCGGGCCCTACAATGAGCAGTTCTTC.

With regard to this clone: Additional DNA sequences in this sample encode the identical CDR3. The chain uses TRBV27 and TRBJ1-1; D remains unclear. Looked up from germline, CDR1 is MNHEY and CDR2 is SMNVEV (reference sequence). Trimming shortened V by 5 bases and J by 1 base, and 8 bases separated the two germline ends. The CDR3 covers 13 residues. The CDR3 DNA reads as TGTGCCAGCAGTCCTTCAGGGAACACTGAAGCTTTCTTT. Its protein product is CASSPSGNTEAFF.

This chain's CDR3 is CASSPGTNYEQYF. DNA for the CDR3: TGTGCCAGCAGTCCGGGAACAAACTACGAGCAGTACTTC. The chain uses TRBV28 and TRBJ2-7, with D perhaps matching TRBD2 (5 bases). Trimming left V 5 bases short and J 3 bases short, with 11 bases between. There are 13 residues in the CDR3. Germline assignment: CDR1 MDHEN and CDR2 SYDVKM.

The J gene is TRBJ2-7, the V gene TRBV4-1, with D tentatively TRBD1 (6 bases). Germline values: CDR1 MGHRA, CDR2 YSYEKL. The V and J ends lost 0 bases and 4 bases respectively, with 22 bases between them. The CDR3 contains 18 residues. CDR3 in amino acids: CASSQDPRDKGPYYEQYF. For the CDR3, the DNA is TGCGCCAGCAGCCAAGACCCCCGGGACAAGGGCCCGTATTACGAGCAGTACTTC.

This chain connects TRBV7-3 to TRBJ2-6; unclear D gene. The CDR3 spans 16 residues. Germline CDR1 SGHTA, CDR2 FQGTGA. With 1 base removed from V and 1 base from J, the gap between germline ends came to 8 bases. CDR3 DNA sequence: TGTGCCAGCAGCTTAAGTGCTTTTTCTGGGGCCAACGTCCTGACTTTC. Translation: CASSLSAFSGANVLTF.

The J gene is TRBJ2-7, the V gene TRBV7-2; maybe TRBD2 (5 bases). V lost 4 bases and J lost 3, with 7 bases in between. The CDR3 spans 12 residues. Germline values: CDR1 SGHTA, CDR2 FQGNSA. The CDR3 region is CASSSDFYEQYF. CDR3 nucleotides: TGTGCCAGCAGCTCGGACTTCTACGAGCAGTACTTC.

V is TRBV6-1 and J is TRBJ2-1, with a weak D call TRBD2 (6 bases). The ends were cut back, 3 bases at V and 3 bases at J, with 12 bases in the middle. Germline CDR1 is MNHNS and CDR2 is SASEGT. This CDR3 region has 15 residues. CDR3 sequence: CASSDGLTYYNEQFF. The CDR3 coding sequence is TGTGCCAGCAGTGACGGACTAACCTACTACAATGAGCAGTTCTTC.

J is TRBJ2-1 and V is TRBV10-2; 7 positions agree with TRBD2. Germline V gives CDR1 WSHSY, CDR2 SAAADI. This CDR3 has 15 amino acids. The J segment lost 8 bases and the V segment lost 8 bases, leaving 15 bases of the junction unmatched. CDR3 sequence reads: CASGEGTHLGDEQFF. For the CDR3, the DNA is TGCGCCAGCGGGGAGGGAACCCACCTGGGGGATGAGCAGTTCTTC.

The chain links TRBV6-6 to TRBJ2-5; D is possibly TRBD2 (6 bases). Trimming stripped 8 bases from V and 7 bases from J, with 14 bases between. The CDR3 has 12 amino acids. The germline V gene encodes CDR1 MNHNY and CDR2 SVGAGI (reference sequence). The CDR3 sequence: CASGGLPRTQYF. The CDR3 DNA sequence: TGTGCCAGCGGGGGACTGCCGAGGACCCAGTACTTC.

The CDR3 DNA follows: TGTGCCAGCAGCTCGACCGACACCTACGAGCAGTACTTC. This translates into CASSSTDTYEQYF. The chain couples TRBV7-9 to TRBJ2-7; D is undetermined. The V end lost 4 bases, the J end lost 2 bases, and 9 bases lay between the germline ends. Germline V lookup: CDR1 SEHNR, CDR2 FQNEAQ (reference sequence). This CDR3 spans 13 amino acids.

The chain is built from TRBV18 and TRBJ2-7, with D uncertain. Germline CDR1 and CDR2: KGHSH and LQKENI. The CDR3 is 11 residues long. Trimming shortened V by 5 bases and J by 6 bases, and 8 bases separated the two germline ends. The CDR3 region has the DNA TGTGCCAGCTCAGGCGGAAGCGAGCAGTACTTC. Amino acids: CASSGGSEQYF.

The chain has TRBV13 and TRBJ2-7; the D gene is possibly TRBD1 (5 bases). Germline V CDR1 and CDR2: PRHDT, FYEKMQ (reference sequence). The CDR3 runs 14 residues. Trimming removed 1 base at V and 3 bases at J, with 10 bases between. CDR3 amino acids: CASSLVGAGYEQYF. The CDR3 coding sequence is TGTGCCAGCAGCTTAGTTGGGGCTGGCTACGAGCAGTACTTC.

CDR3 sequence (DNA): TGCGCCAGCAGTGAGTCGCTGACAAAGAACACTGAAGCTTTCTTT. It specifies CASSESLTKNTEAFF. The chain has TRBV10-1 and TRBJ1-1; D gene unclear. The CDR3 length is 15 residues. The germline V and J ends were trimmed by 0 bases and 1 base, with 9 bases remaining between them. Germline CDR1 WNHNN, CDR2 SYGVQD (reference sequence).

The chain employs TRBV27 and TRBJ2-1; a possible D gene is TRBD1 (5 bases). The germline V and J ends were trimmed by 1 base and 1 base, with 8 bases remaining between them. There are 15 residues in the CDR3. The germline V gene encodes CDR1 MNHEY and CDR2 SMNVEV (reference sequence). CDR3 in amino acids: CASSLYPGSYNEQFF. The CDR3 coding sequence is TGTGCCAGCAGTTTATATCCAGGGTCCTACAATGAGCAGTTCTTC.

This rearrangement joins TRBV11-2 to TRBJ2-7; the D gene is possibly TRBD1 (6 bases). This CDR3 comprises 12 residues. The V end was cut by 4 bases, the J end by 6 bases, with 10 bases between. Germline CDR1 reads SGHAT; CDR2 reads FQNNGV. This CDR3 is CASSSTGFEQYF. CDR3 DNA sequence: TGTGCCAGCAGCTCCACAGGGTTCGAGCAGTACTTC.

This clone was observed once. The chain recombines TRBV19 with TRBJ2-3, with 9 bases aligning to TRBD2. Trimming took 1 base from V and 2 from J; bases not matched to a gene: 7. CDR1 is LNHDA, CDR2 SQIVND, per germline (reference sequence). The CDR3 is 17 residues long. In nucleotides, the CDR3 is TGTGCCAGTAGTATAGCGGCCCTAGCGGGAACCACAGATACGCAGTATTTT. Its translation: CASSIAALAGTTDTQYF.

This chain uses TRBV19 with TRBJ2-3; the D is unclear. Germline V gene data show CDR1 as LNHDA and CDR2 as SQIVND (reference sequence). Trimming left V 6 bases short and J 2 bases short, with 15 bases between. The CDR3 is 15 residues long. Written as DNA, the CDR3 is TGTGCCAGTAGCCCCAATGGACCATACACAGATACGCAGTATTTT. As protein: CASSPNGPYTDTQYF.